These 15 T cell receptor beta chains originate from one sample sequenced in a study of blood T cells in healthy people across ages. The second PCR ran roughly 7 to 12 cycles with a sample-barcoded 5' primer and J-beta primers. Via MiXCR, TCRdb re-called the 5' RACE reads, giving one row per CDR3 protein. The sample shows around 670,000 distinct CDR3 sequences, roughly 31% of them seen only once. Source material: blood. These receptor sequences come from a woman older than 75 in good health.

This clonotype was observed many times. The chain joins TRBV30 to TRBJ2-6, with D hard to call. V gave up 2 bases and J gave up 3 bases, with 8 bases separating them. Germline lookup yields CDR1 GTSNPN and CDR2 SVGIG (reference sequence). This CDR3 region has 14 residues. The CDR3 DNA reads TGTGCCTGGAGTTGGGCAGATGGGGCCAACGTCCTGACTTTC. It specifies CAWSWADGANVLTF. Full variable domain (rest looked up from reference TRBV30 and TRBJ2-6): SQTIHQWPATLVQPVGSPLSLECTVEGTSNPNLYWYRQAAGRGLQLLFYSVGIGQISSEVPQNLSASRPQDRQFILSSKKLLLSDSGFYLCAWSWADGANVLTFGAGSRLTVL.

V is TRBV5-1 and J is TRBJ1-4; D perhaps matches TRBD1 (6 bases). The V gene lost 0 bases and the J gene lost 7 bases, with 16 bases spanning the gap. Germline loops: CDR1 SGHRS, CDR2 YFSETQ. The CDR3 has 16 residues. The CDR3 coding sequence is TGCGCCAGCAGCTTGGAACCCCAGGGGAGTGGTGAAAAACTGTTTTTT. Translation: CASSLEPQGSGEKLFF.

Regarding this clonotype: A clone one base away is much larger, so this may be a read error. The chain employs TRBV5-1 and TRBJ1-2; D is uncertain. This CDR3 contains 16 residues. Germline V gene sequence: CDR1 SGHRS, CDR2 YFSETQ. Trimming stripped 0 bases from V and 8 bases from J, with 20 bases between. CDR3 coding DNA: TGCGCCAGCAGCTTGGTAACTTCGGCCGCGCCGGGGGGCTACACCTTC. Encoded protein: CASSLVTSAAPGGYTF.

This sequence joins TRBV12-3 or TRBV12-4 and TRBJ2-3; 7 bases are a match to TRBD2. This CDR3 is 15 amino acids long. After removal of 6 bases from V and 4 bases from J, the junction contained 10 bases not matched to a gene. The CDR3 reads CASSLTSPRADTQYF. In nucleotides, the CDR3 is TGTGCCAGCAGCTTGACTAGCCCGAGAGCAGATACGCAGTATTTT.

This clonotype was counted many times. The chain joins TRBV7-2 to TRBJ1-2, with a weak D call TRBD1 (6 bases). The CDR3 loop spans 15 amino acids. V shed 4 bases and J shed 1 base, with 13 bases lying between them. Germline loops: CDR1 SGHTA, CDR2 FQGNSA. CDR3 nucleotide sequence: TGTGCCAGCAGCTCAGGGGCAGATTATAACTATGGCTACACCTTC. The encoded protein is CASSSGADYNYGYTF.

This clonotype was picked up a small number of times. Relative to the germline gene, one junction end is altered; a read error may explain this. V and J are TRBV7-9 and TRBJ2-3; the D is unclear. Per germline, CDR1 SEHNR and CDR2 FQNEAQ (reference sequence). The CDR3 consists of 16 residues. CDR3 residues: CAGSLNPRLSTDTQYF. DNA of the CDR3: TGTGCCGGCAGCTTGAACCCGAGACTGAGCACAGATACGCAGTATTTT.

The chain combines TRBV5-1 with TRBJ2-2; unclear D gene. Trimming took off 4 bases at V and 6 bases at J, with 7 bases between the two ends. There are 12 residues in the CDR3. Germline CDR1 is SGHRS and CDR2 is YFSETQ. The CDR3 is CASSGKPGELFF. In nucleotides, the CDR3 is TGCGCCAGCAGCGGGAAACCCGGGGAGCTGTTTTTT.

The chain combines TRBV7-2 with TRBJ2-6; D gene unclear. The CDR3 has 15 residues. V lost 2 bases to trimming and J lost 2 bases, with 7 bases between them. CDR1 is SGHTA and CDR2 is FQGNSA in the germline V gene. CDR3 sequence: CASSLTSTGANVLTF. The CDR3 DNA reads TGTGCCAGCAGCTTAACGTCAACTGGGGCCAACGTCCTGACTTTC.

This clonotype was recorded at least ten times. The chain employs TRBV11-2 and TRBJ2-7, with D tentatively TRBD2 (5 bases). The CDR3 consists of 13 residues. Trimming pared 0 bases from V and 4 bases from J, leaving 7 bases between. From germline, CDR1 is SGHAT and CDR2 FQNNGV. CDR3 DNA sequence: TGTGCCAGCAGCTTAGAGGGGAGATACGAGCAGTACTTC. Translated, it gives CASSLEGRYEQYF.

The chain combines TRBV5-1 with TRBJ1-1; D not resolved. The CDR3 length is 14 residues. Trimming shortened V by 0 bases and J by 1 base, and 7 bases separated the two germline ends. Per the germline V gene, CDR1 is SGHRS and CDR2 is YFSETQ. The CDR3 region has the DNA TGCGCCAGCAGCTTGGGGGCCTCGAACACTGAAGCTTTCTTT. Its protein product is CASSLGASNTEAFF. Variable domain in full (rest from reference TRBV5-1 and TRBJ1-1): KAGVTQTPRYLIKTRGQQVTLSCSPISGHRSVSWYQQTPGQGLQFLFEYFSETQRNKGNFPGRFSGRQFSNSRSEMNVSTLELGDSALYLCASSLGASNTEAFFGQGTRLTVV.

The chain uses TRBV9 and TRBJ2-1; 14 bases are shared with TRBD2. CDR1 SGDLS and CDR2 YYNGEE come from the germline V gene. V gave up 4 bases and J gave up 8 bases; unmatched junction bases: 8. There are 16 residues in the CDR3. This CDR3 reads CASSPQGLAGVDEQFF. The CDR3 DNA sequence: TGTGCCAGCAGCCCCCAGGGACTAGCGGGAGTGGATGAGCAGTTCTTC.

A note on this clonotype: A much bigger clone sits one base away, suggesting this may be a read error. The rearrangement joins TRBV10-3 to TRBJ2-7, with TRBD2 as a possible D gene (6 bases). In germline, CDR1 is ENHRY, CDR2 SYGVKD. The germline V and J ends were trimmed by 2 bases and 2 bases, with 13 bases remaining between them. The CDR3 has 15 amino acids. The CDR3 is CAISEGRDGAYEQYF. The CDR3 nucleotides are TGTGCCATCAGTGAGGGGCGGGACGGAGCCTACGAGCAGTACTTC.

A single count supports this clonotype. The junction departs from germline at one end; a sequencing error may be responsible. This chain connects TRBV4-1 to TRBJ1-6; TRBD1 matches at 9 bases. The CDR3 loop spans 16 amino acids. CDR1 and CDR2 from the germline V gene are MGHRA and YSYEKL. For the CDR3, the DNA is TGCGCCAGCAACCAAGATGCCGGGACAGGGAATTCACCCCTCCACTTT. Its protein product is CASNQDAGTGNSPLHF.

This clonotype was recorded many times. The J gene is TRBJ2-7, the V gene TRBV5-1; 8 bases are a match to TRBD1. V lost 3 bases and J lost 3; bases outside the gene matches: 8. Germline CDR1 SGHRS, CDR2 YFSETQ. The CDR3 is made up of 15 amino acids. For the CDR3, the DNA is TGCGCCAGCAGCTGGGGGGACAGGAACAACTACGAGCAGTACTTC. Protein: CASSWGDRNNYEQYF.

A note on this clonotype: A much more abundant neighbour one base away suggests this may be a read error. In DNA form, the CDR3 reads TGTGCCAGCAGTTACCGTATTCTCTACGAGCAGTTCTTC. It specifies CASSYRILYEQFF. The chain joins TRBV6-2 or TRBV6-3 to TRBJ2-1; D gene ambiguous. The CDR3 consists of 13 residues. Per germline, CDR1 MNHEY and CDR2 SVGEGT. V lost 2 bases and J lost 10, with 12 bases in between.